These 29 T cell receptor beta chains were all obtained from the same sample, sequenced in a study of blood T cell repertoires in COVID-19. Produced via immunoSEQ multiplex PCR; TCRdb's table is partial and in-frame only. The table has 330,000 or so clones, roughly 86% seen once. The specimen sequenced was peripheral blood. These receptors originate from a man aged 30 to 45 with COVID-19, enrolled during active disease.

The V and J genes are TRBV10-3 and TRBJ1-1; 7 positions agree with TRBD1. This CDR3 region has 14 residues. The trim removed 6 bases at V and 4 bases at J, leaving 8 bases unmatched. The germline gives CDR1 ENHRY, CDR2 SYGVKD. The CDR3 is CAIRVENRGTEAFF. Written as DNA, the CDR3 is TGTGCCATCAGGGTAGAAAACAGGGGCACTGAAGCTTTCTTT.

The rearrangement links TRBV6-6 to TRBJ1-2; a possible D gene is TRBD1 (6 bases). The ends were cut back, 8 bases at V and 8 bases at J, with 18 bases in the middle. Germline CDR1 reads MNHNY; CDR2 reads SVGAGI (reference sequence). This CDR3 has 13 amino acids. CDR3 loop: CASGDGTPKGYTF. The CDR3 nucleotides are TGTGCCAGCGGGGATGGGACACCGAAGGGCTACACCTTC.

The chain carries TRBV7-2 and TRBJ2-1, with 14 bases that match TRBD2. CDR3 length: 16 amino acids. The V and J ends lost 5 bases and 10 bases, in that order; junction bases with no gene match: 10. Germline-derived CDR1 and CDR2 are SGHTA and FQGNSA. CDR3 DNA sequence: TGTGCCAGCAGCGCTACTGGACTAGCGGGGGGCCCCGAGCAGTTCTTC. This translates into CASSATGLAGGPEQFF.

This clone was counted between two and nine times. The rearrangement links TRBV4-1 to TRBJ2-1, with TRBD2 identical over 9 bases. V lost 8 bases to trimming and J lost 0 bases; unmatched junction nucleotides: 11. Germline V lookup: CDR1 MGHRA, CDR2 YSYEKL. This CDR3 is 17 amino acids long. The CDR3 protein is CASGPGLARDSYNEQFF. For the CDR3, the DNA is TGCGCCAGCGGACCCGGACTAGCGCGGGACTCCTACAATGAGCAGTTCTTC.

The genes are TRBV6-5 and TRBJ2-7; 9 bases map to TRBD1. After removal of 8 bases from V and 6 bases from J, the junction contained 2 bases not matched to a gene. The CDR3 consists of 11 residues. Looked up from germline, CDR1 is MNHEY and CDR2 is SVGAGI. CDR3 bases: TGTGCCAGCGGGACAGGGCGCGAGCAGTACTTC. The encoded protein is CASGTGREQYF.

The rearrangement joins TRBV5-6 to TRBJ2-1; no clear D gene. V was cut by 2 bases and J by 2 bases, with 8 bases left in between. There are 14 residues in the CDR3. Germline loops: CDR1 SGHDT, CDR2 YYEEEE. This CDR3 reads CASSFRQTYNEQFF. The CDR3 DNA is TGTGCCAGCAGCTTCAGGCAGACCTACAATGAGCAGTTCTTC.

The chain links TRBV19 to TRBJ2-6; 11 nucleotides agree with TRBD1. Germline CDR1 is LNHDA and CDR2 is SQIVND (reference sequence). V lost 4 bases, J lost 0 bases, and 5 bases stayed unmatched. This CDR3 contains 18 residues. CDR3 residues: CASSTGQGANSGANVLTF. CDR3 DNA sequence: TGTGCCAGTAGTACCGGACAGGGGGCAAACTCTGGGGCCAACGTCCTGACTTTC.

The chain is built from TRBV18 and TRBJ2-1, with 14 nucleotides matching TRBD2. The trim removed 3 bases at V and 4 bases at J, leaving 8 bases unmatched. This CDR3 is 18 amino acids long. Germline V gene sequence: CDR1 KGHSH, CDR2 LQKENI. The CDR3 DNA follows: TGTGCCAGCTCACCCCTTCCGACTAGCGGGGGGGCTTACAATGAGCAGTTCTTC. Translating gives CASSPLPTSGGAYNEQFF. The full variable domain, with the rest looked up from reference TRBV18 and TRBJ2-1, is NAGVMQNPRHLVRRRGQEARLRCSPMKGHSHVYWYRQLPEEGLKFMVYLQKENIIDESGMPKERFSAEFPKEGPSILRIQQVVRGDSAAYFCASSPLPTSGGAYNEQFFGPGTRLTVL.

The rearrangement joins TRBV6-4 to TRBJ2-1; TRBD2 matches 11 bases. CDR1 and CDR2 (germline): MRHNA, SNTAGT. The ends lost 4 bases at V and 9 bases at J; junction bases unmatched: 14. CDR3 length equals 17 residues. CDR3 nucleotides: TGTGCCAGCAGTGTCATAGCGGGGGGGCCTCTTTATGGTGAGCAGTTCTTC. Encoded protein: CASSVIAGGPLYGEQFF.

The chain links TRBV19 to TRBJ2-1; 9 bases align to TRBD1. The V gene end was trimmed by 1 base and the J gene end by 4 bases; junction bases not matched to a gene: 8. The CDR3 runs to 17 residues. Germline V lookup: CDR1 LNHDA, CDR2 SQIVND (reference sequence). The CDR3 here is CASSIGTGAPFYNEQFF. For the CDR3, the DNA is TGTGCCAGTAGTATAGGGACAGGGGCGCCCTTTTACAATGAGCAGTTCTTC.

The chain carries TRBV7-9 and TRBJ1-2; TRBD1 matches at 8 bases. Looked up from germline, CDR1 is SEHNR and CDR2 is FQNEAQ (reference sequence). Trimming cost V 5 bases and J 3 bases; bases outside gene matches: 14. The CDR3 covers 17 residues. The CDR3 DNA reads as TGTGCCAGCAGCCCCCGACAGGGGATTAGGTCGGACTATGGCTACACCTTC. Protein: CASSPRQGIRSDYGYTF.

This clone came up once. The CDR3 nucleotides are TGTGCCAGCATGGGAAAGGACAGGCCGGTTAGGTATGGCTACACCTTC. It is translated as CASMGKDRPVRYGYTF. The V gene is TRBV5-5, the J gene TRBJ1-2; 7 bases map to TRBD1. The CDR3 runs to 16 residues. Trimming removed 6 bases from V and 5 bases from J; junction bases left unmatched: 16. Germline V gives CDR1 SGHKS, CDR2 YYEKEE (reference sequence).

The chain carries TRBV4-3 and TRBJ2-7; 12 bases fit TRBD2. Germline V gene data show CDR1 as LGHNA and CDR2 as YSLEER. V shed 4 bases, J shed 0 bases, and the junction held 7 bases outside the gene matches. The CDR3 spans 17 residues. The CDR3 reads CASSLGWTSGDSYEQYF. The DNA for the CDR3 is TGCGCCAGCAGCCTGGGGTGGACTAGCGGGGACTCCTACGAGCAGTACTTC.

V and J are TRBV7-8 and TRBJ2-2, with 10 bases aligning to TRBD1. V lost 5 bases to trimming and J lost 0 bases; unmatched junction nucleotides: 3. Germline V gene sequence: CDR1 SGHVS, CDR2 FQNEAQ. The CDR3 is 16 residues long. CDR3 DNA: TGTGCCAGCAGCCGAGGGACAGGGGCGAACACCGGGGAGCTGTTTTTT. Protein: CASSRGTGANTGELFF.

The genes are TRBV7-3 and TRBJ2-3; 8 bases are a match to TRBD1. The V segment lost 4 bases and the J segment 6 bases; nucleotides outside the gene matches: 12. There are 16 residues in the CDR3. Looked up from germline, CDR1 is SGHTA and CDR2 is FQGTGA. The CDR3 DNA reads TGTGCCAGCAGCTCCCCGGCAGGGGGCCGTACCGATACGCAGTATTTT. Translation: CASSSPAGGRTDTQYF.

A few counts support this clone. The chain carries TRBV25-1 and TRBJ1-4; D possibly corresponds to TRBD1 (5 bases). The germline V gene has CDR1 MGHDK and CDR2 SYGVNS. The CDR3 is made up of 18 amino acids. V dropped 0 bases and J dropped 0 bases, with 14 bases sitting between them. DNA for the CDR3: TGTGCCAGCAGTGAATATCCAGGGAACTCTGCAACTAATGAAAAACTGTTTTTT. Translating gives CASSEYPGNSATNEKLFF.

V and J are TRBV10-3 and TRBJ2-1; 10 bases are shared with TRBD2. The CDR3 runs to 16 residues. Per germline, CDR1 ENHRY and CDR2 SYGVKD. The J segment lost 9 bases and the V segment lost 0 bases, leaving 8 bases of the junction unmatched. The CDR3 protein is CAISESGLAADSEQFF. The CDR3 coding sequence is TGTGCCATCAGTGAGTCAGGACTAGCGGCCGATAGTGAGCAGTTCTTC.

This chain joins TRBV7-9 and TRBJ2-1; TRBD1 aligns across 7 bases. The CDR3 loop spans 16 amino acids. The J segment lost 3 bases and the V segment lost 5 bases, leaving 10 bases of the junction unmatched. Germline V gene lookup returns CDR1 SEHNR and CDR2 FQNEAQ (reference sequence). The CDR3 DNA follows: TGTGCCAGCAGCCAGTGGGACAGTGCCAACTACAATGAGCAGTTCTTC. It codes for CASSQWDSANYNEQFF.

The chain combines TRBV12-3 or TRBV12-4 with TRBJ1-1, with D maybe TRBD1 (5 bases). Trimming removed 7 bases from V and 7 bases from J, with 13 bases in between. This CDR3 comprises 12 residues. CDR3 residues: CASTAGGGEAFF. The CDR3 DNA follows: TGTGCCAGCACCGCCGGGGGGGGTGAAGCTTTCTTT.

V is TRBV7-7 and J is TRBJ2-7; D gene unclear. CDR3 length: 14 residues. Germline-derived CDR1 and CDR2 are SSHAT and FNYEAQ (reference sequence). V was pared by 2 bases and J by 6 bases, with 14 bases between. The CDR3 loop is CASSLSLVTTEQYF. The CDR3 DNA reads as TGTGCCAGCAGCTTAAGCCTAGTCACGACCGAGCAGTACTTC.

This sequence joins TRBV18 and TRBJ2-3; a possible D gene is TRBD2 (6 bases). Germline CDR1 and CDR2: KGHSH and LQKENI. This CDR3 comprises 14 residues. V was cut by 8 bases and J by 0 bases, with 12 bases left in between. CDR3 sequence: CASGRLESTDTQYF. Here the CDR3 DNA reads TGTGCCAGCGGCCGACTAGAGAGCACAGATACGCAGTATTTT.

This clone has just one count. V usage is TRBV18 and J usage is TRBJ2-3; TRBD1 matches at 7 bases. The junction had 10 bases not matched to a gene; V was cut back by 5 bases and J by 2 bases. The CDR3 sequence is 16 residues long. Looked up from germline, CDR1 is KGHSH and CDR2 is LQKENI. CDR3 loop: CASSSLGTDSTDTQYF. DNA for the CDR3: TGTGCCAGCTCATCTCTCGGGACAGACTCCACAGATACGCAGTATTTT.

The chain combines TRBV10-3 with TRBJ1-1; 9 bases match TRBD1. Germline loops: CDR1 ENHRY, CDR2 SYGVKD. CDR3 length equals 17 residues. V was pared by 3 bases and J by 1 base, with 9 bases of the junction left unmatched. CDR3 bases: TGTGCCATCAGTGATTACTGGACAGGGGTGGCGAACACTGAAGCTTTCTTT. This encodes CAISDYWTGVANTEAFF.

This chain uses TRBV5-4 with TRBJ1-1; D may be TRBD1 (6 bases). The CDR3 length is 15 residues. From germline, CDR1 is SGHNT and CDR2 YYREEE (reference sequence). Trimming pared 4 bases from V and 2 bases from J, leaving 15 bases between. This CDR3 reads CASSPYTTGNTEAFF. CDR3 bases: TGTGCCAGCAGCCCATATACGACAGGTAACACTGAAGCTTTCTTT.

This clone has more than one count but fewer than ten. The V call is TRBV4-1, the J call TRBJ1-3; maybe TRBD1 (6 bases). Trimming shortened V by 4 bases and J by 4 bases, and 8 bases separated the two germline ends. Germline CDR1 is MGHRA and CDR2 is YSYEKL. The CDR3 contains 13 residues. CDR3: CASSLGTGNTIYF. CDR3 nucleotide sequence: TGCGCCAGCAGCCTAGGGACAGGAAACACCATATATTTT.

The chain combines TRBV9 with TRBJ2-1; the D is unclear. CDR1 SGDLS and CDR2 YYNGEE come from the germline V gene. This CDR3 contains 14 residues. The V and J ends lost 4 bases and 0 bases respectively, with 8 bases between them. CDR3 in DNA: TGTGCCAGCAGCATCGCGGTCTCCTACAATGAGCAGTTCTTC. Its protein is CASSIAVSYNEQFF. Together with reference TRBV9 and TRBJ2-1, the CDR3 gives the full variable domain: DSGVTQTPKHLITATGQRVTLRCSPRSGDLSVYWYQQSLDQGLQFLIQYYNGEERAKGNILERFSAQQFPDLHSELNLSSLELGDSALYFCASSIAVSYNEQFFGPGTRLTVL.

The gene calls are TRBV6-6 and TRBJ2-3; 11 bases match TRBD1. V lost 4 bases to trimming and J lost 5 bases; unmatched junction nucleotides: 5. The length of the CDR3 is 15 residues. CDR1 and CDR2 (germline): MNHNY, SVGAGI (reference sequence). In DNA form, the CDR3 reads TGTGCCAGCAGTTGGCCGGGACAGGGGGAAGATACGCAGTATTTT. As protein: CASSWPGQGEDTQYF.

The rearrangement uses TRBV7-6 and TRBJ2-3; weak D call: TRBD1 (5 bases). Trimming shortened V by 1 base and J by 3 bases, and 11 bases separated the two germline ends. The CDR3 sequence is 15 residues long. CDR1 and CDR2 from the germline V gene are SGHVS and FNYEAQ. This chain's CDR3 is CASSLVSPGTDTQYF. The DNA for the CDR3 is TGTGCCAGCAGCTTAGTGTCCCCAGGGACAGATACGCAGTATTTT.

This clone was seen only once. The J gene is TRBJ2-1, the V gene TRBV2; a weak D match, TRBD2 (6 bases). This CDR3 is 16 amino acids long. Germline lookup yields CDR1 SNHLY and CDR2 FYNNEI. The germline V and J ends were trimmed by 4 bases and 3 bases, with 16 bases remaining between them. The CDR3 here is CASSVAGGGYYNEQFF. Here the CDR3 DNA reads TGTGCCAGCAGTGTAGCTGGGGGAGGTTACTACAATGAGCAGTTCTTC. Full variable domain (remainder filled in from reference TRBV2 and TRBJ2-1): EPEVTQTPSHQVTQMGQEVILRCVPISNHLYFYWYRQILGQKVEFLVSFYNNEISEKSEIFDDQFSVERPDGSNFTLKIRSTKLEDSAMYFCASSVAGGGYYNEQFFGPGTRLTVL.